This T cell receptor beta chain derives from a study of breast tumors, draining lymph nodes, adjacent tissues. Each CDR3 protein gets one entry after TCRdb re-called the multiplex PCR reads with MiXCR. The sample carries some 47,000 distinct CDR3 sequences, under 55% recorded once. This clonotype came up many times. Material for sequencing was breast tumor tissue. The sequence came from a female donor with breast cancer. Some clones in this sample may be carry-over from other donors' samples.

CDR3 protein: CASSSGTGGWSAEAFF. CDR3 DNA sequence: TGCGCCAGCAGCAGCGGGACAGGGGGATGGAGTGCTGAAGCTTTCTTT. The chain links TRBV5-1 to TRBJ1-1; 11 nucleotides align to TRBD1. The CDR3 covers 16 residues. V gave up 4 bases and J gave up 6 bases; unmatched junction bases: 11. Germline V gene data show CDR1 as SGHRS and CDR2 as YFSETQ.